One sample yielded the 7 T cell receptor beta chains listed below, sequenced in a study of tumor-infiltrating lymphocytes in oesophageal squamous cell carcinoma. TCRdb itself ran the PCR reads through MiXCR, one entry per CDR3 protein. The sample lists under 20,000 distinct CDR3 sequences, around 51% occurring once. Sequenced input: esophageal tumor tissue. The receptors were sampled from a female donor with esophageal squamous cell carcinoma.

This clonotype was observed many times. The DNA for the CDR3 is TGCGCCAGCAGCTTTGGGGGAACTAATGGCTACACCTTC. It codes for CASSFGGTNGYTF. The chain joins TRBV5-1 to TRBJ1-2, with D perhaps TRBD1 (5 bases). The CDR3 sequence is 13 residues long. Trimming removed 2 bases from V and 6 bases from J, with 11 bases in between. CDR1 is SGHRS, CDR2 YFSETQ, per germline.

In nucleotides, the CDR3 is TGTGCCAGCAGCTTATTTCCGTCAGTAGGCGAAAACATTCAGTACTTC. Translated, it gives CASSLFPSVGENIQYF. The chain combines TRBV7-6 with TRBJ2-3; D not resolved. With the DNA end fitting TRBJ2-4 better, the J assignment may be wrong. The CDR3 extends over 16 amino acids. Per germline, CDR1 SGHVS and CDR2 FNYEAQ.

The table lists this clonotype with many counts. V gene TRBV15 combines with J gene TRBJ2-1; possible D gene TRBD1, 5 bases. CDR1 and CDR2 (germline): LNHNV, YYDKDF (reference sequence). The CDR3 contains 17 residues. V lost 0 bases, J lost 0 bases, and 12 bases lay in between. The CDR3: CATSREGPASSYNEQFF. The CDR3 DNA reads TGTGCCACCAGCAGAGAGGGGCCGGCTAGCTCCTACAATGAGCAGTTCTTC. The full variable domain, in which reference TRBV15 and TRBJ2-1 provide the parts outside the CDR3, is DAMVIQNPRYQVTQFGKPVTLSCSQTLNHNVMYWYQQKSSQAPKLLFHYYDKDFNNEADTPDNFQSRRPNTSFCFLDIRSPGLGDTAMYLCATSREGPASSYNEQFFGPGTRLTVL.

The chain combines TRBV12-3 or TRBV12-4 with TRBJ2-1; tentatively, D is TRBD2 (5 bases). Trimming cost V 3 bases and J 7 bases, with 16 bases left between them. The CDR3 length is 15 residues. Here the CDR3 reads CASSFTGSVGNEQFF. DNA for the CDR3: TGTGCCAGCAGTTTTACGGGAAGTGTAGGAAATGAGCAGTTCTTC.

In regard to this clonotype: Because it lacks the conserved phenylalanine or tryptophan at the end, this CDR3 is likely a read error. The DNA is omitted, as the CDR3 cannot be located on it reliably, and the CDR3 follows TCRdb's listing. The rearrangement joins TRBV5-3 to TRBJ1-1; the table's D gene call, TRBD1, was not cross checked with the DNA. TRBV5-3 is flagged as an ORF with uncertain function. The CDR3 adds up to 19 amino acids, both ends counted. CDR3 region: CARSLTVEDSSSTSSTSAP.

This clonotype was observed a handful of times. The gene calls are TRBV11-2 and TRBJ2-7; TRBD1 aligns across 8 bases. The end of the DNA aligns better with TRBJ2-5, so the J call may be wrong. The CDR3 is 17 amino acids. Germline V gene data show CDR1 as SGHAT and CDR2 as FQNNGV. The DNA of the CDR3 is TGTGCCAGCAGCCAAGACGCGGGACAGGCACCCAAGGAGACCCAGTACTTC. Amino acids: CASSQDAGQAPKETQYF.

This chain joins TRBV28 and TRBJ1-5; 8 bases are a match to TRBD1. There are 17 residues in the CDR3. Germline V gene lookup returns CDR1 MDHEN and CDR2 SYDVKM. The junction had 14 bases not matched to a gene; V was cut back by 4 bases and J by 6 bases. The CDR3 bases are TGTGCCAGCAGTTGGGGGGCCCGGACAGGGAACCTTCAGCCCCAGCATTTT. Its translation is CASSWGARTGNLQPQHF.